Sequencing of this T cell receptor beta chain was carried out in a study of blood T cell repertoires in COVID-19. Study-wide context: Specimens from acute and convalescent COVID-19 originated in the United States, Italy and Spain.

This clone occurred once. In the authors' methods: Researchers report that nucleated cell counts were estimated from reference gene primer amplification. Assay used: immunoSEQ multiplex PCR; TCRdb lists only in-frame clones, some missing. V and J calls and clone size are as listed in that table; D and trimming were resolved from the DNA. The sample has roughly 260,000 clones; about 89% are singletons. CDR1 MNHEY and CDR2 SVGEGT come from the germline V gene. V lost 2 bases and J lost 7; bases outside the gene matches: 15. The length of the CDR3 is 17 residues. Sequences were obtained from peripheral blood. This clonotype originated in a woman in her fifties or sixties with acute or convalescent COVID-19. The gene calls are TRBV6-2 or TRBV6-3 and TRBJ1-1, with 8 bases that match TRBD1. The CDR3 DNA is TGTGCCAGCAGTTACAACAGACAGGGGAGCCGTCGTTTTGAAGCTTTCTTT. Amino acid sequence: CASSYNRQGSRRFEAFF.